This entry lists 21 T cell receptor beta chains sequenced from one sample in a study of response to subunit inactivated influenza vaccine (dated by TCRdb to the late 2010s). The library was prepared using RT-PCR. Sequencing was performed on an Illumina HiSeq 2500. The public reads were run again by TCRdb, first through fastp at Q25 and then through MiXCR, and only productive beta chains were kept. Each record represents a unique CDR3 protein, reported with the most common genes and DNA among its rows. Here the sample has 430,000 or so distinct CDR3 sequences; roughly 11% occur a single time. The top ten hold less than 15% of the sample. Interpreted using the paper, the time point label stands for: 45 days after influenza vaccine administration. The sample was PBMCs from blood, taken about 6 weeks after vaccination. These receptors came from a man between 50 and 59 years old who received an inactivated influenza vaccine. Donor details come from another sample of the same person, matched by shared clones.

There are many counts of this clonotype. V usage is TRBV12-3 or TRBV12-4 and J usage is TRBJ2-1, with TRBD1 as a possible D gene (5 bases). Trimming left V 6 bases short and J 5 bases short, with 11 bases between. The CDR3 covers 13 residues. The CDR3 protein is CASRSTENNEQFF. DNA for the CDR3: TGTGCCAGCAGGTCGACAGAAAACAATGAGCAGTTCTTC.

This clonotype came up a few times. The J gene is TRBJ1-1, the V gene TRBV6-5, with 9 bases fitting TRBD1. CDR1 and CDR2 (germline): MNHEY, SVGAGI. The trim removed 0 bases at V and 3 bases at J, leaving 5 bases unmatched. The CDR3 is 16 amino acids. CDR3 residues: CASSYSSRDRDTEAFF. Here the CDR3 DNA reads TGTGCCAGCAGTTACTCATCCCGGGACAGGGACACTGAAGCTTTCTTT.

The sample holds many counts of this clonotype. The chain is built from TRBV12-3 or TRBV12-4 and TRBJ1-6, with D unclear. The V and J ends lost 6 bases and 4 bases respectively, with 13 bases between them. The CDR3 loop spans 15 amino acids. The CDR3: CASSPGAVYNSPLHF. In DNA, the CDR3 is TGTGCCAGCAGCCCCGGAGCAGTATATAATTCACCCCTCCACTTT.

The sample holds many counts of this clonotype. The chain recombines TRBV5-1 with TRBJ2-5; possibly TRBD1 for D (6 bases). Germline V gene lookup returns CDR1 SGHRS and CDR2 YFSETQ. Deletions cut 0 bases from V and 1 base from J, with 7 bases between. The CDR3 length is 14 residues. In nucleotides, the CDR3 is TGCGCCAGCAGCTTGGGGACAGCCCAAGAGACCCAGTACTTC. It translates to CASSLGTAQETQYF.

This clonotype has more than one count but fewer than ten. The V call is TRBV4-2, the J call TRBJ1-5; TRBD1 aligns across 9 bases. From germline, CDR1 is LGHNA and CDR2 YNFKEQ. The J segment lost 4 bases and the V segment lost 2 bases, leaving 9 bases of the junction unmatched. The CDR3 extends over 17 amino acids. The CDR3 spells CASSQSGTGSFNQPQHF. The DNA of the CDR3 is TGTGCCAGCAGCCAATCCGGGACAGGGTCTTTTAATCAGCCCCAGCATTTT.

The sample holds many counts of this clonotype. The chain combines TRBV29-1 with TRBJ2-3; 8 nucleotides align to TRBD2. Germline V gene lookup returns CDR1 SQVTM and CDR2 ANQGSEA. V was pared by 5 bases and J by 2 bases, with 6 bases of the junction left unmatched. CDR3 length: 14 amino acids. CDR3 DNA: TGCAGCGTTCTTACTAGCGGAACCACAGATACGCAGTATTTT. Protein: CSVLTSGTTDTQYF.

This clonotype was found many times. J is TRBJ1-2 and V is TRBV25-1, with D hard to call. V was cut by 5 bases and J by 4 bases, with 11 bases left in between. Germline CDR1 and CDR2: MGHDK and SYGVNS. CDR3 size: 13 residues. CDR3 in DNA: TGTGCCAGCAGTCCCCGGACGGGCTATGGCTACACCTTC. It is translated as CASSPRTGYGYTF.

This clonotype has ten or more counts. The chain uses TRBV7-3 and TRBJ2-2, with TRBD2 as a possible D gene (6 bases). This CDR3 is 14 amino acids long. Trimming pared 5 bases from V and 8 bases from J, leaving 15 bases between. Per germline, CDR1 SGHTA and CDR2 FQGTGA. This chain's CDR3 is CASSPGTLSGELFF. CDR3 nucleotide sequence: TGTGCCAGCAGCCCCGGGACTCTTTCGGGGGAGCTGTTTTTT.

The chain combines TRBV7-6 with TRBJ2-2; 7 bases line up with TRBD1. The germline CDR1 and CDR2 sequences are SGHVS and FNYEAQ. The CDR3 totals 16 residues. Unmatched junction bases numbered 11, after V lost 6 bases and J lost 4 bases. In DNA, the CDR3 is TGTGCCAGCAGATCCACCGGGACAGCGACCACCGGGGAGCTGTTTTTT. Its protein product is CASRSTGTATTGELFF.

Many counts were recorded for this clonotype. The chain uses TRBV20-1 and TRBJ2-3; 9 bases match TRBD2. The CDR3 is 17 residues long. Per germline, CDR1 DFQATT and CDR2 SNEGSKA (reference sequence). Losses at the gene ends were 1 base for V and 3 bases for J; bases not matched to a gene: 11. The CDR3 sequence is CSARGGLAGTGTDTQYF. The CDR3 bases are TGCAGTGCTAGAGGGGGGCTAGCGGGAACGGGAACAGATACGCAGTATTTT.

J is TRBJ1-4 and V is TRBV4-2; D is uncertain. CDR3 length: 14 residues. Germline V gene data show CDR1 as LGHNA and CDR2 as YNFKEQ. The V end lost 1 base, the J end lost 5 bases, and 8 bases lay between the germline ends. The DNA for the CDR3 is TGTGCCAGCAGCCAAGCGGCTTCAAATGAAAAACTGTTTTTT. Translating it yields CASSQAASNEKLFF.

The chain carries TRBV4-2 and TRBJ2-6; tentative D call: TRBD1 (5 bases). V was pared by 4 bases and J by 0 bases, with 16 bases between. Germline CDR1 and CDR2: LGHNA and YNFKEQ. The CDR3 is 18 amino acids. In DNA, the CDR3 is TGTGCCAGCAGCCCCGGACCAGGGCTGAGCTCTGGGGCCAACGTCCTGACTTTC. This encodes CASSPGPGLSSGANVLTF.

This clonotype has more than one count but fewer than ten. Its ends do not fully match the called genes, so a read error is possible. The rearrangement joins TRBV11-2 to TRBJ1-2; D may be TRBD1 (5 bases). The germline V gene encodes CDR1 SGHAT and CDR2 FQNNGV. CDR3 length: 15 residues. The CDR3 spells CASSLDPGTSYGYTF. CDR3 DNA: TGTGCCAGCAGTTTAGATCCCGGGACTTCCTATGGCTACACCTTC.

This chain connects TRBV20-1 to TRBJ2-3; D perhaps matches TRBD2 (6 bases). The germline V gene encodes CDR1 DFQATT and CDR2 SNEGSKA (reference sequence). The length of the CDR3 is 15 residues. Trimming pared 3 bases from V and 0 bases from J, leaving 13 bases between. Here the CDR3 reads CSASPGVSSTDTQYF. The CDR3 region has the DNA TGCAGTGCTAGCCCGGGAGTTTCTAGCACAGATACGCAGTATTTT.

The sample holds a few counts of this clonotype. This rearrangement joins TRBV10-3 to TRBJ2-7; 8 nucleotides line up with TRBD1. Unmatched junction bases numbered 7, after V lost 4 bases and J lost 5 bases. The length of the CDR3 is 14 residues. Germline CDR1 is ENHRY and CDR2 is SYGVKD. This CDR3 reads CAISVTGTGHEQYF. The CDR3 nucleotides read TGTGCCATCAGTGTCACCGGGACAGGCCACGAGCAGTACTTC.

The chain is built from TRBV4-1 and TRBJ2-3, with no clear D. The CDR3 loop spans 15 amino acids. From germline, CDR1 is MGHRA and CDR2 YSYEKL. The V gene lost 0 bases and the J gene lost 10 bases, with 17 bases spanning the gap. The CDR3 reads CASSQERGLRSPQYF. CDR3 bases: TGCGCCAGCAGCCAAGAACGTGGGTTGCGGAGCCCGCAGTATTTT.

Only a few counts were recorded for this clonotype. The chain joins TRBV9 to TRBJ2-5; maybe TRBD1 (7 bases). The CDR3 spans 13 residues. Germline loops: CDR1 SGDLS, CDR2 YYNGEE. The V and J ends lost 3 bases and 5 bases respectively, with 11 bases between them. The DNA for the CDR3 is TGTGCCAGCAGCGCAGGGGGGCACGAGACCCAGTACTTC. Amino acid sequence: CASSAGGHETQYF.

Only a few counts were recorded for this clonotype. This chain joins TRBV21-1 and TRBJ1-4; the table's TRBD1 call for D was not verified on the DNA. TRBV21-1 counts as a pseudogene. The CDR3 is 17 amino acids. In DNA form, the CDR3 reads TGTGCCAGCACTACTACCTCACGGGAACCCTTTAATGAAAAACTGTTTTTT. Translated, it gives CASTTTSREPFNEKLFF.

In its sample, this clonotype was seen a few times. The V gene is TRBV6-1, the J gene TRBJ1-4; a possible D gene is TRBD1 (5 bases). CDR1 MNHNS and CDR2 SASEGT come from the germline V gene. V was clipped by 3 bases and J by 7 bases, with 18 bases between them. The CDR3 contains 16 residues. This CDR3 reads CASSDRRQPSGEKLFF. In nucleotides, the CDR3 is TGTGCCAGCAGTGACAGAAGACAGCCGAGCGGTGAAAAACTGTTTTTT.

The V and J genes are TRBV12-3 or TRBV12-4 and TRBJ1-4; D unclear. The V end lost 1 base, the J end lost 8 bases, and 11 bases lay between the germline ends. The CDR3 is 14 amino acids. The DNA for the CDR3 is TGTGCCAGCAGTTTAGAGAGGCCGGGAGAAAAACTGTTTTTT. Translating it yields CASSLERPGEKLFF.

In its sample, this clonotype was seen many times. This chain connects TRBV7-2 to TRBJ2-7; D remains unclear. Germline V gene data show CDR1 as SGHTA and CDR2 as FQGNSA. The CDR3 runs to 16 residues. V lost 2 bases and J 5 bases, leaving 19 bases between the germline ends. DNA for the CDR3: TGTGCCAGCAGCTTATTAAGTGTGTCCGAAAGGAACGAGCAGTACTTC. Amino acid sequence: CASSLLSVSERNEQYF.